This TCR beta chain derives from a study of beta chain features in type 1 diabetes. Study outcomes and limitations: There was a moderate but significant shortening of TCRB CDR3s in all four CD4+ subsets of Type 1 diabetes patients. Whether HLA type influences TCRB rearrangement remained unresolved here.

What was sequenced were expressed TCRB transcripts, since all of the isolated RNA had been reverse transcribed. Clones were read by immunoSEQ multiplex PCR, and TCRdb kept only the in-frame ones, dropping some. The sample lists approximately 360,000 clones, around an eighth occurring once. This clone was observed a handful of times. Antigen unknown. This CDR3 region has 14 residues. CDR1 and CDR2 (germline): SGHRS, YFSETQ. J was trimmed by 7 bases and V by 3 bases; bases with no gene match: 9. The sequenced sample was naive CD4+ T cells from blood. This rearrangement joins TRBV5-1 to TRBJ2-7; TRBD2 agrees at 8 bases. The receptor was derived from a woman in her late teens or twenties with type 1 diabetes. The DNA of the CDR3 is TGCGCCAGCAGCTCTCTCGACAGCGGGGGAGAGCAGTACTTC. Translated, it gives CASSSLDSGGEQYF.